The source of this TCR beta chain is a study of preoperative IRX-2 immunotherapy in early breast cancer. As for treatment: preoperative locoregional IRX-2 cytokine immunotherapy. This phase Ib study tested locoregional IRX-2 cytokine immunotherapy given before surgery. CDR3 size: 15 residues. Germline V gene data show CDR1 as LNHNV and CDR2 as YYDKDF (reference sequence). Trimming took 2 bases from V and 7 from J, leaving 17 bases between them. Clones were sequenced by immunoSEQ multiplex PCR, and TCRdb holds only the in-frame ones, with some missing. The sample records 35,000 to 55,000 clones, 85% to 95% being singletons.

J is TRBJ1-1 and V is TRBV15; no reliable D call. The sample consisted of tumor tissue, taken after IRX-2 immunotherapy. This TCR came from a human donor with breast cancer. CDR3 bases: TGTGCCACCAGCAGAACCGCCCCTGGGAGCGGTGAAGCTTTCTTT. Protein: CATSRTAPGSGEAFF.